The rows below give T cell receptor beta chains drawn from one sample of a study of regulatory T cells in long-lasting Graves disease. Using its own MiXCR run on the multiplex PCR reads, TCRdb lists one record per CDR3 protein. This sample has over 450,000 distinct CDR3 sequences, with roughly 21% found just once. This sample comprised peripheral blood mononuclear cells (PBMCs), obtained when the disease was refractory, from a patient treated with antithyroid drugs. The source of these receptors is a female donor with Graves disease. The CDR3 runs from the conserved cysteine through the conserved F or W. Rows give clone size only sometimes, using once, few, many, or a class for an expanded clone.

abundance: few
v_gene: TRBV5-5
CDR3aa: CASSHGTSGSSYNEQFF

abundance: -
v_gene: TRBV19
CDR3aa: CASSRDSANYGYTF

abundance: -
v_gene: TRBV18
CDR3aa: CASSPQQGESYGYTF

abundance: once
v_gene: TRBV19
CDR3aa: CASSKGPLFDAGNTIYF

abundance: -
v_gene: TRBV20-1
CDR3aa: CSARDGGYPPEAFF

abundance: many
v_gene: TRBV24-1
CDR3aa: CATSEVGGAKSFF

abundance: few
v_gene: TRBV10-3
CDR3aa: CAIRPIGPYEQYF

abundance: many
v_gene: TRBV28
CDR3aa: CASIPGDRYEEKLFF

abundance: many
v_gene: TRBV14
CDR3aa: CASSRMQWYQETQYF

abundance: few
v_gene: TRBV7-9
CDR3aa: CASSKQTGGRSPLHF

abundance: -
v_gene: TRBV2
CDR3aa: CASRRDRVNTGELFF

abundance: few
v_gene: TRBV11-2
CDR3aa: CASTDSGVSYNEQFF

abundance: few
v_gene: TRBV20-1
CDR3aa: CSARVGGDQPQHF

abundance: many
v_gene: TRBV7-9
CDR3aa: CASSLLQENTEAFF

abundance: -
v_gene: TRBV6-2/TRBV6-3
CDR3aa: CASSYRRDLPETQYF

abundance: many
v_gene: TRBV15
CDR3aa: CATSGPRVSSYNEQFF

abundance: -
v_gene: TRBV10-3
CDR3aa: CAISSGTGGLDQPQHF

abundance: few
v_gene: TRBV19
CDR3aa: CATIGPAGDETQYF

abundance: -
v_gene: TRBV29-1
CDR3aa: CSVTPDRTGELFF

abundance: many
v_gene: TRBV20-1
CDR3aa: CSALTGSNQPQHF

abundance: few
v_gene: TRBV6-2/TRBV6-3
CDR3aa: CASSNEGSLNEKLFF

abundance: -
v_gene: TRBV6-1
CDR3aa: CASSPSEGFTGELFF